Given below is one TCR beta chain in context. Its antigen is not known. These data come from a study of cytomegalovirus exposure and HLA in healthy donors. Study in general: An early data release held tens of millions of unique TCRs from HLA-typed donors.

Looked up from germline, CDR1 is SGDLS and CDR2 is YYNGEE. Deletions cut 2 bases from V and 1 base from J, with 9 bases between. This CDR3 is built from 14 residues. Primers: 60 Vbeta forward and 13 Jbeta reverse. Here immunoSEQ multiplex PCR was the method, and the copy in TCRdb shows in-frame clones only, minus some. The table includes about 120,000 clones, around two thirds detected once. Overall study findings and caveats: Later work showed greater clonal expansion in HLA-associated TCR beta chains than in equally common others. Some TCR beta chains (about 180 of them) were listed as cytomegalovirus-associated.

Sequences were obtained from PBMCs. The V and J genes are TRBV9 and TRBJ1-2; tentative D call: TRBD1 (6 bases). The source of this sequence is a woman aged 40 to 50 in good health and CMV-seropositive. The CDR3 region has the DNA TGTGCCAGCAGCGTCACACAGGGTAACTATGGCTACACCTTC. Its translation: CASSVTQGNYGYTF.